The sequence of this T cell receptor beta chain was determined in a study of a mutant IDH1 vaccine in newly diagnosed glioma. As to time point: baseline, week 1 (first vaccination visit). The treatment is: pre-vaccination baseline after standard-of-care therapy. This clone has only a few counts. The ends were cut back, 3 bases at V and 5 bases at J, with 19 bases in the middle. Germline CDR1 is WNHNN and CDR2 is SYGVQD (reference sequence). The CDR3 consists of 16 residues. The repertoire was sequenced with immunoSEQ multiplex PCR; TCRdb's copy has only in-frame clones and lacks some. Among tens of thousands of clones listed, roughly 85% were seen once.

This chain joins TRBV10-1 and TRBJ1-2; possibly TRBD1 for D (6 bases). This material consisted of PBMCs, taken from a glioma patient treated with radiotherapy, temozolomide or both. This sequence was found in a woman between 50 and 59 years old with glioma. The CDR3 DNA is TGCGCCAGCAGTGAAGGAGGAGGGGGGGTTTATTATGGCTACACCTTC. As protein: CASSEGGGGVYYGYTF.